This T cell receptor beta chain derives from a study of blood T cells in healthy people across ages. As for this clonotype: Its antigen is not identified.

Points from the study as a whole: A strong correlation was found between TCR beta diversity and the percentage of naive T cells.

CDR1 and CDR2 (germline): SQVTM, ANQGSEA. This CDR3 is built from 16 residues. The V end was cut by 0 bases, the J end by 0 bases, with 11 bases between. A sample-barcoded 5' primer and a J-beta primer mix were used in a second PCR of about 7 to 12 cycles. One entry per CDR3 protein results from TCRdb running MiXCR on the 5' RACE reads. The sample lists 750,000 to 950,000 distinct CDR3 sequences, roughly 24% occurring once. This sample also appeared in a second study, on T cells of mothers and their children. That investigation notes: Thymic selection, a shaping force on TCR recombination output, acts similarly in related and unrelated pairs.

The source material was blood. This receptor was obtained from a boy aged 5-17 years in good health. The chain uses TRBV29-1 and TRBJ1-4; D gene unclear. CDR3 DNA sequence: TGCAGCGTTGAAGATCAGAACGGATCAACTAATGAAAAACTGTTTTTT. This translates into CSVEDQNGSTNEKLFF. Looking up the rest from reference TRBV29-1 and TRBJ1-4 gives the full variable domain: SAVISQKPSRDICQRGTSLTIQCQVDSQVTMMFWYRQQPGQSLTLIATANQGSEATYESGFVIDKFPISRPNLTFSTLTVSNMSPEDSSIYLCSVEDQNGSTNEKLFFGSGTQLSVL.